This entry features one TCR beta chain sequence. What it recognizes is unknown. Random hexamers primed reverse transcription of about 0.5 to 1 ug RNA. Across 54 Vbeta and 13 Jbeta, TCR beta CDR3 was amplified with immunoSEQ multiplex PCR. Each CDR3 protein gets one entry after TCRdb re-called the immunoSEQ multiplex PCR reads with MiXCR. The sample shows 330,000 or so distinct CDR3 sequences, around 91% of them seen only once. This record comes from a study of CD8 T cells in Susac syndrome. Overall study findings and caveats: As the study acknowledged, the number of individuals who were part of its TCR sequencing and HLA analysis was relatively small.

CDR3 length: 14 amino acids. With 6 bases clipped from V and 4 bases from J, the junction kept 4 bases outside the gene matches. From germline, CDR1 is SNHLY and CDR2 FYNNEI. The source material was CD8+ T cells from PBMCs. This sequence was found in a human donor with multiple sclerosis. This rearrangement joins TRBV2 to TRBJ1-1, with 11 bases fitting TRBD1. For the CDR3, the DNA is TGTGCCAGCAGGGACGGGACAGGGGGCACTGAAGCTTTCTTT. Amino acids: CASRDGTGGTEAFF.